The 14 T cell receptor beta chains in this list originate from one sample, sequenced in a study of blood T cells in healthy people across ages. Combining a sample-barcoded 5' primer with a J-beta primer mix, a second PCR ran for roughly 7 to 11 cycles. MiXCR, run by TCRdb on the 5' RACE reads, gives a single entry per CDR3 protein. Of more than 650,000 distinct CDR3 sequences in the sample, roughly 20% were seen once. Sample: blood. These receptors came from a man between 65 and 80 years old in good health.

This clonotype was counted many times. The genes are TRBV6-1 and TRBJ1-5; D not certain. Germline assignment: CDR1 MNHNS and CDR2 SASEGT. The V and J ends lost 8 bases and 7 bases respectively, with 21 bases between them. CDR3 size: 15 residues. The CDR3 DNA reads TGTGCCAGCGCAATCAACAGAGCGAAGGGACAGCCCCAGCATTTT. This gives the protein CASAINRAKGQPQHF.

This chain connects TRBV29-1 to TRBJ2-3; D could derive from TRBD1 or TRBD2 (5 bases each). Trimming cost V 6 bases and J 5 bases, with 12 bases left between them. The V gene's germline CDR1 is SQVTM and CDR2 ANQGSEA. CDR3 length: 12 residues. CDR3 in DNA: TGCAGCGTCGCCGGGACGGGAGATACGCAGTATTTT. Its translation is CSVAGTGDTQYF.

This clonotype was detected many times. V is TRBV2 and J is TRBJ2-4; perhaps TRBD2 as D (5 bases). Trimming stripped 7 bases from V and 6 bases from J, with 13 bases between. The CDR3 is 13 amino acids. The germline V gene encodes CDR1 SNHLY and CDR2 FYNNEI. The CDR3 loop is CASKEEFVNIQYF. The CDR3 DNA sequence: TGTGCCAGCAAGGAGGAGTTCGTAAACATTCAGTACTTC. The entire variable domain, with the rest obtained from reference TRBV2 and TRBJ2-4, is as follows: EPEVTQTPSHQVTQMGQEVILRCVPISNHLYFYWYRQILGQKVEFLVSFYNNEISEKSEIFDDQFSVERPDGSNFTLKIRSTKLEDSAMYFCASKEEFVNIQYFGAGTRLSVL.

The V and J genes are TRBV20-1 and TRBJ2-3, with D unresolved. The CDR3 has 12 residues. V gave up 0 bases and J gave up 7 bases, with 8 bases separating them. In germline, CDR1 is DFQATT, CDR2 SNEGSKA (reference sequence). The CDR3 DNA sequence: TGCAGTGCTAGAGATGGCTTGTATACGCAGTATTTT. This translates into CSARDGLYTQYF.

The chain uses TRBV29-1 and TRBJ1-3; weak D call: TRBD1 (5 bases). The germline CDR1 and CDR2 sequences are SQVTM and ANQGSEA. This CDR3 contains 15 residues. Trimming pared 6 bases from V and 4 bases from J, leaving 19 bases between. The CDR3 sequence is CSVLGGRTTGNTIYF. As DNA, the CDR3 is TGCAGCGTCCTTGGGGGACGGACCACGGGAAACACCATATATTTT.

V is TRBV7-9 and J is TRBJ2-2; 8 bases map to TRBD2. With V trimmed by 7 bases and J by 3 bases, 4 bases remained unmatched. The CDR3 totals 14 residues. Germline V CDR1 and CDR2: SEHNR, FQNEAQ (reference sequence). In nucleotides, the CDR3 is TGTGCCAGCAAAAGCGGGAGCCACACCGGGGAGCTGTTTTTT. It yields the protein CASKSGSHTGELFF. The complete variable domain, with remaining parts taken from reference TRBV7-9 and TRBJ2-2, reads DTGVSQNPRHKITKRGQNVTFRCDPISEHNRLYWYRQTLGQGPEFLTYFQNEAQLEKSRLLSDRFSAERPKGSFSTLEIQRTEQGDSAMYLCASKSGSHTGELFFGEGSRLTVL.

The rearrangement links TRBV10-3 to TRBJ1-2; D gene unclear. The CDR3 has 13 residues. With 3 bases removed from V and 5 bases from J, the gap between germline ends came to 10 bases. The V gene's germline CDR1 is ENHRY and CDR2 SYGVKD. CDR3 sequence: CAISDNSIYGYTF. CDR3 bases: TGTGCCATCAGTGACAACAGTATTTATGGCTACACCTTC.

The chain recombines TRBV6-2 or TRBV6-3 with TRBJ1-5; a possible D gene is TRBD1 (6 bases). CDR1 and CDR2 from the germline V gene are MNHEY and SVGEGT. This CDR3 region has 15 residues. Trimming left V 5 bases short and J 4 bases short, with 15 bases between. CDR3 coding DNA: TGTGCCAGCAGTAACGACCGGGACAAGAATCAGCCCCAGCATTTT. Amino acid sequence: CASSNDRDKNQPQHF.

Concerning this clonotype itself: Being one base from a much bigger clone, this may be a read error. Given the absence of the conserved phenylalanine or tryptophan at the CDR3 end, a read error is likely. This chain links TRBV7-2 with TRBJ1-2, with D unresolved. V was shortened by 3 bases and J by 3 bases, with 14 bases between the two germline ends. CDR1 and CDR2 (germline): SGHTA, FQGNSA. CDR3 size: 15 residues. CDR3 DNA sequence: TGTGCCAGCAGCTTCTATAGGACGGGAGACTATGGCTACACCCTC. This codes for CASSFYRTGDYGYTL.

The table lists this clonotype with a few counts. This may come from a read error, since a much larger clone is one base off. The chain combines TRBV29-1 with TRBJ2-2, with D possibly matching TRBD1 (6 bases). V was pared by 7 bases and J by 4 bases, with 16 bases between. Germline V CDR1 and CDR2: SQVTM, ANQGSEA. The CDR3 is 14 residues long. The CDR3 region has the DNA TGCAGCGCTGGGCAGGGGATTGGCACCGGGGAGCTGTTTTTT. Its translation: CSAGQGIGTGELFF.

This clonotype was observed a few times. The J gene is TRBJ2-5, the V gene TRBV2; D is unresolved. CDR1 and CDR2 (germline): SNHLY, FYNNEI. V dropped 5 bases and J dropped 4 bases, with 17 bases sitting between them. The CDR3 sequence is 15 residues long. DNA for the CDR3: TGTGCCAGCAGTCGCCAGACCAGCCAGCGAGAGACCCAGTACTTC. Its translation is CASSRQTSQRETQYF.

This sequence joins TRBV5-1 and TRBJ1-5; no firm D call. The CDR3 has 14 residues. Trimming cost V 3 bases and J 7 bases, with 14 bases left between them. Looked up from germline, CDR1 is SGHRS and CDR2 is YFSETQ. The CDR3 DNA is TGCGCCAGCAGCTCAGAACCCGGGCGGCAGCCCCAGCATTTT. Translating gives CASSSEPGRQPQHF.

This sequence joins TRBV27 and TRBJ1-6; a possible D gene is TRBD1 (5 bases). CDR1 is MNHEY and CDR2 is SMNVEV in the germline V gene (reference sequence). The CDR3 runs to 15 residues. V was pared by 7 bases and J by 3 bases, with 13 bases between. The CDR3 DNA reads TGTGCCAGCACCGGGGGAGGGGTCTATAATTCACCCCTCCACTTT. Protein: CASTGGGVYNSPLHF.

The chain joins TRBV28 to TRBJ2-6; D may be TRBD1 (6 bases). The CDR3 consists of 17 residues. The germline CDR1 and CDR2 sequences are MDHEN and SYDVKM. Trimming removed 6 bases at V and 0 bases at J, with 15 bases between. CDR3 coding DNA: TGTGCCAGCAGACCCGGGACACTTATCTCTGGGGCCAACGTCCTGACTTTC. This sequence encodes CASRPGTLISGANVLTF.